A selection of T cell receptor beta chains follows, all from one sample in a study of T cell changes during pregnancy in multiple sclerosis. Method: immunoSEQ multiplex PCR; TCRdb's copy keeps in-frame clones and lacks some. The sample includes tens of thousands of clones, more than 85% of them seen just once. The source was CD4+ T cells from peripheral blood mononuclear cells, collected in the second trimester of pregnancy. These receptor sequences come from a female donor with multiple sclerosis, enrolled in a pregnancy study. The CDR3 runs from the conserved cysteine through the conserved F or W. A D gene is named only where the DNA matches it firmly. Size values are once, few and many counts, or a class for expanded clones, and some rows have none.

13	TRBV11-2	-	TRBD1	TRBJ1-2	CASSVDRDSGYTF	TGTGCCAGCAGCGTAGACAGGGATAGTGGCTACACCTTC
15	TRBV6-1	-	TRBD2	TRBJ2-7	CASSKRGRELHEQYF	TGTGCCAGCAGTAAACGAGGGAGGGAGTTGCACGAGCAGTACTTC
13	TRBV11-2	-	TRBD2	TRBJ2-1	CASTRSGRYEQFF	TGTGCCAGCACCCGTAGCGGGAGGTACGAGCAGTTCTTC
18	TRBV19	-	TRBD2	TRBJ2-3	CASSTSVSSGSRTDTQYF	TGTGCCAGTAGTACCAGCGTATCTAGCGGGAGCCGAACAGATACGCAGTATTTT
13	TRBV18	-	-	TRBJ1-1	CASSATGNTEAFF	TGTGCCAGCTCGGCGACAGGGAACACTGAAGCTTTCTTT
14	TRBV2	-	TRBD1	TRBJ1-4	CASRLDRGHEKLFF	TGTGCCAGCAGATTAGACAGGGGCCATGAAAAACTGTTTTTT
15	TRBV5-1	-	-	TRBJ2-1	CASSLVGSSDNEQFF	TGCGCCAGCAGCTTGGTGGGGAGTTCAGACAATGAGCAGTTCTTC
20	TRBV7-3	once	TRBD2	TRBJ2-1	CASSFMGRARGVTSYNEQFF	TGTGCCAGCAGCTTTATGGGAAGGGCGCGGGGGGTCACCTCCTACAATGAGCAGTTCTTC
11	TRBV6-6	-	-	TRBJ1-2	CASSPDYGYTF	TGTGCCAGCAGCCCTGACTATGGCTACACCTTC
18	TRBV11-3	-	TRBD2	TRBJ2-3	CASSETRTSGISTDTQYF	TGTGCCAGCAGCGAAACCCGGACTAGCGGGATCAGCACAGATACGCAGTATTTT
13	TRBV6-5	-	-	TRBJ1-1	CASSPPGQSEAFF	TGTGCCAGCAGCCCACCTGGACAGTCTGAAGCTTTCTTT
15	TRBV10-3	few	TRBD1	TRBJ1-5	CAIGGNGTGYQPQHF	TGTGCCATAGGGGGTAACGGGACAGGGTATCAGCCCCAGCATTTT
16	TRBV7-2	-	-	TRBJ1-4	CASSSRTSGTNEKLFF	TGTGCCAGCAGTTCACGCACGTCGGGGACTAATGAAAAACTGTTTTTT
14	TRBV18	-	-	TRBJ1-1	CASSPPSVNTEAFF	TGTGCCAGCTCACCACCCTCGGTGAACACTGAAGCTTTCTTT
17	TRBV15	-	TRBD2	TRBJ2-2	CATSRALAGGGAGELFF	TGTGCCACCAGCAGAGCACTAGCGGGGGGAGGGGCCGGGGAGCTGTTTTTT
13	TRBV19	-	-	TRBJ2-7	CASSEEDATEQYF	TGTGCCAGTAGTGAGGAGGACGCCACCGAGCAGTACTTC
13	TRBV2	once	-	TRBJ2-7	CASSESQGSHDDF	TGTGCCAGCAGTGAAAGTCAGGGTAGCCACGACGACTTC
16	TRBV5-8	-	TRBD1	TRBJ2-2	CASSNVQGAHTGELFF	TGTGCCAGCAGCAACGTACAGGGGGCTCACACCGGGGAGCTGTTTTTT
13	TRBV14	-	TRBD1	TRBJ1-2	CASSLDRVNGYTF	TGTGCCAGCAGCCTAGACAGGGTAAATGGCTACACCTTC
14	TRBV6-6	-	-	TRBJ2-1	CASSYGQGNNEQFF	TGTGCCAGCAGTTACGGGCAGGGAAACAATGAGCAGTTCTTC
15	TRBV6-5	-	TRBD1	TRBJ1-1	CASSSKGQGSTEAFF	TGTGCCAGCAGTTCAAAGGGACAGGGAAGCACTGAAGCTTTCTTT
13	TRBV14	few	-	TRBJ2-2	CASSLQITGELFF	TGTGCCAGCAGCCTACAGATCACCGGGGAGCTGTTTTTT
16	TRBV4-2	-	TRBD2	TRBJ2-1	CASSLVISGSYNEQFF	TGTGCCAGCAGCCTGGTCATTAGCGGGTCTTACAATGAGCAGTTCTTC
14	TRBV30	-	TRBD2	TRBJ2-2	CAGKTSGRTGELFF	TGTGCCGGAAAAACTAGCGGGAGGACTGGGGAGCTGTTTTTT
19	TRBV5-5	-	TRBD1	TRBJ2-2	CASSHGGYTGVSITGELFF	TGTGCCAGCAGCCACGGCGGATATACAGGGGTATCGATCACGGGGGAGCTGTTTTTT
13	TRBV19	-	TRBD2	TRBJ2-5	CASGPGLAETQYF	TGTGCCAGTGGGCCGGGACTAGCGGAGACCCAGTACTTC
13	TRBV6-5	-	-	TRBJ2-5	CASSAGAGGTQYF	TGTGCCAGCAGCGCCGGGGCCGGGGGGACCCAGTACTTC
15	TRBV7-2	-	TRBD2	TRBJ2-1	CASTLTSGGVSEQFF	TGTGCCAGCACCTTGACTAGCGGGGGTGTGAGCGAGCAGTTCTTC
14	TRBV11-2	-	-	TRBJ2-2	CASSLLVLGGELFF	TGTGCCAGCAGCTTACTAGTTCTGGGCGGGGAGCTGTTTTTT
15	TRBV10-1	-	TRBD1	TRBJ2-2	CASRPGTGGLGELFF	TGCGCCAGCAGACCCGGGACAGGGGGTCTCGGGGAGCTGTTTTTT
16	TRBV6-4	-	TRBD2	TRBJ2-1	CASSDVSSGSDNEQFF	TGTGCCAGCAGTGACGTCTCTAGCGGGAGCGACAATGAGCAGTTCTTC
15	TRBV5-1	-	TRBD1	TRBJ1-1	CASSVALQGATEAFF	TGCGCCAGCAGCGTAGCACTTCAGGGGGCTACTGAAGCTTTCTTT
19	TRBV2	-	TRBD2	TRBJ2-3	CAQDPGLASGGKNTDTQYF	TGTGCCCAGGACCCGGGACTAGCGAGTGGAGGAAAGAACACAGATACGCAGTATTTT
16	TRBV9	-	TRBD2	TRBJ2-5	CASSPPGLAGQETQYF	TGTGCCAGCAGCCCCCCAGGACTAGCGGGCCAAGAGACCCAGTACTTC
13	TRBV5-1	-	-	TRBJ1-1	CASSLFSGAEAFF	TGCGCCAGCAGCTTGTTTTCGGGGGCTGAAGCTTTCTTT
18	TRBV5-1	few	TRBD2	TRBJ2-5	CASSFISPQLAGAETQYF	TGCGCCAGCAGCTTCATCTCTCCCCAACTAGCGGGAGCGGAGACCCAGTACTTC
15	TRBV6-5	-	-	TRBJ1-3	CASSPYRDSGNTIYF	TGTGCCAGCAGTCCCTACAGGGACTCTGGAAACACCATATATTTT
12	TRBV7-2	-	-	TRBJ2-5	CASSVIQETQYF	TGTGCCAGCAGCGTCATCCAAGAGACCCAGTACTTC
14	TRBV5-1	-	TRBD1	TRBJ2-1	CASSSGQGINEQFF	TGCGCCAGCAGCTCGGGACAGGGGATCAATGAGCAGTTCTTC
14	TRBV6-1	once	-	TRBJ2-1	CASSDLDLVVEQFF	TGTGCCAGCAGTGACCTAGACCTAGTGGTTGAGCAGTTCTTC
16	TRBV19	-	TRBD2	TRBJ2-1	CASMKLSGGINNEQFF	TGTGCCAGTATGAAGTTGAGCGGGGGGATTAACAATGAGCAGTTCTTC
15	TRBV6-6	-	-	TRBJ2-5	CASSSTGGARETQYF	TGTGCCAGCAGTTCAACTGGGGGGGCGCGGGAGACCCAGTACTTC
12	TRBV6-6	-	-	TRBJ2-2	CASTREGGELFF	TGTGCCAGCACCAGGGAAGGCGGGGAGCTGTTTTTT
17	TRBV5-6	-	TRBD1	TRBJ1-1	CASSLGGWGQGASKAFF	TGTGCCAGCAGCTTGGGTGGGTGGGGACAGGGGGCGAGCAAAGCTTTCTTT
15	TRBV7-3	-	TRBD1	TRBJ1-2	CASSRSVGTEHGYTF	TGTGCCAGCAGCCGGTCGGTCGGGACAGAGCATGGCTACACCTTC
16	TRBV4-3	few	TRBD1	TRBJ1-2	CASSQGSDRGLYGYTF	TGCGCCAGCAGCCAAGGATCGGACAGGGGTCTCTATGGCTACACCTTC
16	TRBV6-6	-	-	TRBJ2-5	CASSYFRDTGRETQYF	TGTGCCAGCAGTTACTTCCGAGACACCGGTCGGGAGACCCAGTACTTC
15	TRBV19	once	-	TRBJ1-5	CASSIGALEVQPQHF	TGTGCCAGTAGTATAGGGGCCCTCGAAGTTCAGCCCCAGCATTTT
15	TRBV10-3	-	TRBD2	TRBJ2-7	CAISDGGGWTYEQYF	TGTGCCATCAGTGACGGGGGAGGGTGGACCTACGAGCAGTACTTC
14	TRBV2	-	TRBD1	TRBJ1-2	CASSEQGVNYGYTF	TGTGCCAGCAGTGAACAGGGGGTTAACTATGGCTACACCTTC
15	TRBV23-1	-	TRBD1	TRBJ2-1	CASSQPGQGIHEQFF	TGCGCCAGCAGTCAGCCGGGACAGGGAATCCATGAGCAGTTCTTC
14	TRBV27	-	TRBD1	TRBJ2-3	CASAWTGGADTQYF	TGTGCCAGCGCTTGGACAGGGGGCGCAGATACGCAGTATTTT
17	TRBV19	-	TRBD1	TRBJ2-1	CASSKLPGQGPYNEQFF	TGTGCCAGTAGTAAACTCCCGGGACAGGGTCCCTACAATGAGCAGTTCTTC